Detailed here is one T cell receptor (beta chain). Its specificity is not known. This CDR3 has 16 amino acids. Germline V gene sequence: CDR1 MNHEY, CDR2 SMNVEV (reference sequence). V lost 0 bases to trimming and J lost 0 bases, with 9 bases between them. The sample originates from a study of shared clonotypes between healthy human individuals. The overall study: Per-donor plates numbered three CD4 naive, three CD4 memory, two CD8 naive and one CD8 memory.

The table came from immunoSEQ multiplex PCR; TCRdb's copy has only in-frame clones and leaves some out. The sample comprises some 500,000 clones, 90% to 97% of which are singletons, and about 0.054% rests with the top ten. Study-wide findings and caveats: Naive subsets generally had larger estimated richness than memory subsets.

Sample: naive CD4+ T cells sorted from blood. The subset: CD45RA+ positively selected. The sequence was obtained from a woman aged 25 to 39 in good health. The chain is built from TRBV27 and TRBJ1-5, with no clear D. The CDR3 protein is CASSLSVGRSNQPQHF. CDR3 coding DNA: TGTGCCAGCAGTTTATCGGTAGGACGTAGCAATCAGCCCCAGCATTTT.